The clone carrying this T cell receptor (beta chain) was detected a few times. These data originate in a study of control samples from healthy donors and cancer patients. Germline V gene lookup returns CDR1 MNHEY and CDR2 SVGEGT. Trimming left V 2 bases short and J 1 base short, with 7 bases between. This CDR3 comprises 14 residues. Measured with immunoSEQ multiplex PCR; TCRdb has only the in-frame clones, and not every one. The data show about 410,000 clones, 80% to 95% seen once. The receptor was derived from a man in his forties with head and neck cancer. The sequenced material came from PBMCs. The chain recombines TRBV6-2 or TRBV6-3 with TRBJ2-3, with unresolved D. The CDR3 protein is CASSYRGRTDTQYF. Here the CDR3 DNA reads TGTGCCAGCAGTTACAGAGGACGCACAGATACGCAGTATTTT.